The T cell receptor (beta chain) under discussion was sequenced for a study of early T cells in non-severe SARS-CoV-2 infection. On the study more broadly: The authors sequenced bulk RNA from unsorted whole blood, leaving chains unpaired.

MiXCR was run by TCRdb on the 5' RACE reads, yielding one entry per CDR3 protein. The sample includes about 61,000 distinct CDR3 sequences, almost 9.5% of them seen just once. The germline gives CDR1 SSHAT, CDR2 FNYEAQ (reference sequence). Trimming cost V 0 bases and J 1 base, with 6 bases left between them. The CDR3 has 14 residues. The chain uses TRBV7-7 and TRBJ2-5; D tentatively fits TRBD1 or TRBD2 (5 bases each). Sequencing was done on a sample of whole blood. The receptor's source is an adult who was a healthcare worker with PCR-confirmed SARS-CoV-2 infection or an uninfected control (not recorded which). CDR3 nucleotides: TGTGCCAGCAGCTTAGCGGGGGTCCAAGAGACCCAGTACTTC. It codes for CASSLAGVQETQYF.